In this sample, the clone carrying this T cell receptor (beta chain) turned up many times. Trimming left V 6 bases short and J 1 base short, with 0 bases between. The germline gives CDR1 KGHDR, CDR2 SFDVKD. CDR3 length: 11 residues. The data stem from a study of regulatory T cells in long-lasting Graves disease. Time point defined: newly diagnosed GD, antithyroid drugs for less than 3 months. The TCR library was prepared using RNA isolated from PBMCs. Libraries of TCR beta came from iRepertoire HTBI primers plus Arm-PCR of CDR3 regions. TCRdb reanalysed the multiplex PCR reads using MiXCR and keeps one entry per CDR3 protein. Of about 200,000 distinct CDR3 sequences in the sample, about a sixth are singletons; the top ten hold 22%.

The sequencing here drew on peripheral blood mononuclear cells (PBMCs), taken at new diagnosis, from a patient treated with antithyroid drugs. The rearrangement joins TRBV24-1 to TRBJ1-3; D uncertain. The clonotype comes from a female donor with Graves disease. The CDR3 nucleotides are TGTGCCACCAGTTCTGGAAACACCATATATTTT. It translates to CATSSGNTIYF.